The rows below give T cell receptor beta chains drawn from one sample of a study of CD8+CD57+ T cells in acquired aplastic anemia. MiXCR, applied by TCRdb to the reads, yields one record per CDR3 protein. The table has around 200,000 distinct CDR3 sequences, around 48% seen once. Sequencing was carried out using sorted CD4+, CD8+, or CD8+CD57+ T cells (not recorded which) from PBMCs. These receptors all come from a human donor with aplastic anemia. CDR3s include the opening cysteine and the closing phenylalanine or tryptophan. Fields, in order: CDR3 DNA, CDR3 protein, clone size, D gene, J gene, V gene. The D gene is left open where the match is weak. Some rows have no size entry. The others give once, few or many, or a class for an expanded clone.

CDR3 DNA: TGTGCCAGTACCGACACAGGACTAGCGGCCTACAATGAGCAGTTCTTC
CDR3 protein: CASTDTGLAAYNEQFF
clone size: many
D gene: TRBD2
J gene: TRBJ2-1
V gene: TRBV19

CDR3 DNA: TGTGCCAGCAGCTGGGGACAGGGGGCCGGGGACGCTTTCTTT
CDR3 protein: CASSWGQGAGDAFF
clone size: .
D gene: TRBD1
J gene: TRBJ1-1
V gene: TRBV5-5

CDR3 DNA: TGTGCCCGCCGGGACAGTAATAATTCACCCCTCCACTTT
CDR3 protein: CARRDSNNSPLHF
clone size: few
D gene: TRBD1
J gene: TRBJ1-6
V gene: TRBV30

CDR3 DNA: TGTGCCAGCAGCCGGGGGGTCTCTGGAAACACCATATATTTT
CDR3 protein: CASSRGVSGNTIYF
clone size: many
D gene: .
J gene: TRBJ1-3
V gene: TRBV25-1

CDR3 DNA: TGTGCCAGCAGTGAGTATGCGGGGGAGATCTACAATGAGCAGTTCTTC
CDR3 protein: CASSEYAGEIYNEQFF
clone size: once
D gene: TRBD2
J gene: TRBJ2-1
V gene: TRBV12-3/TRBV12-4

CDR3 DNA: TGTGCCAGCACCCTCGGACTAGCGGGTCCCAAAAAGGGTACGCAGTATTTT
CDR3 protein: CASTLGLAGPKKGTQYF
clone size: many
D gene: TRBD2
J gene: TRBJ2-3
V gene: TRBV12-3/TRBV12-4

CDR3 DNA: TGCAGTGCTAGGGCCCGGGGCTATAACTATGGCTACACCTTC
CDR3 protein: CSARARGYNYGYTF
clone size: .
D gene: .
J gene: TRBJ1-2
V gene: TRBV20-1

CDR3 DNA: TGCGCCAGCCCGGACGGGACTAGCACAGATACGCAGTATTTT
CDR3 protein: CASPDGTSTDTQYF
clone size: .
D gene: .
J gene: TRBJ2-3
V gene: TRBV5-1

CDR3 DNA: TGTGCCATCAGAACATCCGGGACAAGAAACACTGAAGCTTTCTTT
CDR3 protein: CAIRTSGTRNTEAFF
clone size: many
D gene: .
J gene: TRBJ1-1
V gene: TRBV10-3

CDR3 DNA: TGCAGTGCTAGAGAAGACCCCGGGAGAAGGAAGACCCTCAATGAGCAGTTCTTC
CDR3 protein: CSAREDPGRRKTLNEQFF
clone size: many
D gene: .
J gene: TRBJ2-1
V gene: TRBV20-1

CDR3 DNA: TGTGCCAGCAGCTATTGGGGATTTGGGGACACTGAAGCTTTCTTT
CDR3 protein: CASSYWGFGDTEAFF
clone size: .
D gene: .
J gene: TRBJ1-1
V gene: TRBV5-5

CDR3 DNA: TGTGCCAGCACCCCAATGAGGGGCTACGAGCAGTACTTC
CDR3 protein: CASTPMRGYEQYF
clone size: .
D gene: .
J gene: TRBJ2-7
V gene: TRBV6-1

CDR3 DNA: TGCGCCAGCAGCTTGCAGGGGTTTAATGAAAAACTGTTTTTT
CDR3 protein: CASSLQGFNEKLFF
clone size: .
D gene: .
J gene: TRBJ1-4
V gene: TRBV5-1

CDR3 DNA: TGTGCCATCAGAGGGGGCAACGAGCAGTACTTC
CDR3 protein: CAIRGGNEQYF
clone size: .
D gene: TRBD1
J gene: TRBJ2-7
V gene: TRBV10-3

CDR3 DNA: TGTGCCATCGGTGGAGGGGGCGGGCGCATTTATGGCTACACCTTC
CDR3 protein: CAIGGGGGRIYGYTF
clone size: few
D gene: TRBD1
J gene: TRBJ1-2
V gene: TRBV10-3

CDR3 DNA: TGTGCCAGCAGTGGACAGGGTACGGGAACTGAAGCTTTCTTT
CDR3 protein: CASSGQGTGTEAFF
clone size: .
D gene: TRBD1
J gene: TRBJ1-1
V gene: TRBV2

CDR3 DNA: TGCAGCCTTGGGGACAGGGACACAGATACGCAGTATTTT
CDR3 protein: CSLGDRDTDTQYF
clone size: many
D gene: TRBD1
J gene: TRBJ2-3
V gene: TRBV20-1

CDR3 DNA: TGTGCCAGCAGTGAACAGGGGATTAGAACTGAAGCTTTCTTT
CDR3 protein: CASSEQGIRTEAFF
clone size: .
D gene: .
J gene: TRBJ1-1
V gene: TRBV2

CDR3 DNA: TGTGCCAGCAGCCTACGGGAGACCCAGTACTTC
CDR3 protein: CASSLRETQYF
clone size: many
D gene: .
J gene: TRBJ2-5
V gene: TRBV27

CDR3 DNA: TGTGCCAGCAGCTTTTTTCAGGGAGAGACCCAGTACTTC
CDR3 protein: CASSFFQGETQYF
clone size: .
D gene: .
J gene: TRBJ2-5
V gene: TRBV7-2

CDR3 DNA: TGTGCCAGCAGCTTCGGGACAGGAAACTATGGCTACACCTTC
CDR3 protein: CASSFGTGNYGYTF
clone size: many
D gene: TRBD1
J gene: TRBJ1-2
V gene: TRBV11-2

CDR3 DNA: TGTGCCAGTAGTCTGAGGGGAATGGTTGGGGAAAAACTGTTTTTT
CDR3 protein: CASSLRGMVGEKLFF
clone size: .
D gene: .
J gene: TRBJ1-4
V gene: TRBV19

CDR3 DNA: TGTGCCAGCAGCCAAGGGTCGGGGGCCCCAACTAATGAAAAACTGTTTTTT
CDR3 protein: CASSQGSGAPTNEKLFF
clone size: .
D gene: .
J gene: TRBJ1-4
V gene: TRBV3-1

CDR3 DNA: TGCAGTGCTAGAGATTTTAGCGGGATTTCCTACGAGCAGTACTTC
CDR3 protein: CSARDFSGISYEQYF
clone size: once
D gene: TRBD2
J gene: TRBJ2-7
V gene: TRBV20-1

CDR3 DNA: TGTGCCACCAGCAGAGCTGAGACCCTCAACACCGGGGAGCTGTTTTTT
CDR3 protein: CATSRAETLNTGELFF
clone size: .
D gene: .
J gene: TRBJ2-2
V gene: TRBV15

CDR3 DNA: TGTGCCACCAGCAGAGATCCAGATTACGAGCAGTACTTC
CDR3 protein: CATSRDPDYEQYF
clone size: medium-sized
D gene: .
J gene: TRBJ2-7
V gene: TRBV15

CDR3 DNA: TGTGCTAGTGGTTTGGACCAGACTGGCGGGGGGGCGACGGATACGCAGTATTTT
CDR3 protein: CASGLDQTGGGATDTQYF
clone size: .
D gene: TRBD2
J gene: TRBJ2-3
V gene: TRBV12-5

CDR3 DNA: TGTGCCACCAGCAGAGCGCAGGGGTACACTGAAGCTTTCTTT
CDR3 protein: CATSRAQGYTEAFF
clone size: .
D gene: .
J gene: TRBJ1-1
V gene: TRBV15